What follows is one T cell receptor (beta chain) and its context. Source study methods: Amplified reference gene primers provided the basis for estimating nucleated cell counts. Generated by immunoSEQ multiplex PCR, the TCRdb table keeps only in-frame clones and is missing some. V, J and clone size are those of that table, while D and trimming were read from the DNA. The sample has about 300,000 clones; 75% to 95% are singletons. These data belong to a study of blood T cell repertoires in COVID-19. Overall study: Acute and convalescent COVID-19 specimens originated in the United States, Italy and Spain. PBMCs, B-cell-depleted T cells, or T cells provided the cDNA or gDNA that made up the material.

Enrolled during active infection, Seattle patients were then followed longitudinally. The CDR3 spans 14 residues. Per the germline V gene, CDR1 is SGHAT and CDR2 is FQNNGV. V trimming: 4 bases; J trimming: 7 bases; junction bases outside the gene matches: 5. Sequencing used peripheral blood. The rearrangement uses TRBV11-2 and TRBJ2-2, with 8 bases identical to TRBD1. This receptor was taken from a woman in her thirties with COVID-19, enrolled during active disease. In DNA, the CDR3 is TGTGCCAGCAGCTCCCAGGGGGCTGGCGGGGAGCTGTTTTTT. It encodes CASSSQGAGGELFF.